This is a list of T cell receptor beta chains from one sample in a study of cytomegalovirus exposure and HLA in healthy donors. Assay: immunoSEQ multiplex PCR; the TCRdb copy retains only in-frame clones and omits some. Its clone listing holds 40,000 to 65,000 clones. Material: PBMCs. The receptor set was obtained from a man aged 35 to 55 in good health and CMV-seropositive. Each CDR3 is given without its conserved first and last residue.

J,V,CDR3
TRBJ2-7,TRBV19,ASTFGRGSEQY
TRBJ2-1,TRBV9,ASSVGYSGLPYNEQF
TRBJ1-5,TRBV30,AWSVGLNQPQH
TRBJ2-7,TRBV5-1,ASSRDRTNEQY
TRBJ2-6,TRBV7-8,ASSLLAGASGANVLT
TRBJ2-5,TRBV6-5,ASSSSGGRETQY
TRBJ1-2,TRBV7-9,ASSLEGKGT
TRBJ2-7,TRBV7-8,ASSLEQYYEQY
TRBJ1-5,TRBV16,ASSGEYRNQPQH
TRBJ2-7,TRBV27,ASSLIAGEAYEQY
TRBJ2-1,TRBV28,ASSSTSGSIYNEQF
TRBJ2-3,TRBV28,ASIPGTGTSTDTQY
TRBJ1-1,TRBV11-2,ASSFGGRLEAF
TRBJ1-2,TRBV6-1,ASGQGAIYGYT
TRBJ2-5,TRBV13,ASSSRGQETQY